These T cell receptor beta chains were read from a single sample in a study of control samples from healthy donors and cancer patients. The repertoire was sequenced with immunoSEQ multiplex PCR; TCRdb's copy has only in-frame clones and lacks some. The data hold 130,000 or so clones, with just under 90% observed a single time. The material sequenced was blood. Every receptor here comes from a man aged 25-45 years in good health. Each CDR3 is given with its conserved first and last residue. The D gene is left open where the match is weak. Clone size, where shown, is once, few, many, or a class for clones that have expanded.

size	J	D	V	CDR3	DNA
NA	TRBJ1-3	NA	TRBV4-2	CASSQGGAGNTIYF	TGTGCCAGCAGCCAAGGGGGGGCTGGAAACACCATATATTTT
NA	TRBJ1-5	TRBD1	TRBV5-1	CASSWTGDSNQPQHF	TGCGCCAGCAGCTGGACAGGGGATAGCAATCAGCCCCAGCATTTT
NA	TRBJ2-3	NA	TRBV3-1/TRBV3-2	CASSQAQGGVGTDTQYF	TGTGCCAGCAGCCAAGCCCAAGGGGGGGTAGGCACAGATACGCAGTATTTT
NA	TRBJ2-5	NA	TRBV11-2	CASSLVPAQETQYF	TGTGCCAGCAGCTTAGTCCCGGCCCAAGAGACCCAGTACTTC
NA	TRBJ1-3	NA	TRBV6-5	CAGVSSGNTIYF	TGTGCCGGAGTTAGCTCTGGAAACACCATATATTTT
NA	TRBJ1-5	NA	TRBV10-1	CASSESLGRPQHF	TGCGCCAGCAGTGAGTCTCTAGGGAGGCCCCAGCATTTT
once	TRBJ2-2	TRBD1	TRBV19	CASTRGQGMSGELFF	TGTGCCAGTACGAGGGGACAGGGGATGTCCGGGGAGCTGTTTTTT
NA	TRBJ1-2	NA	TRBV4-1	CASSQDLSLGGTATF	TGCGCCAGCAGCCAAGATTTGTCGTTGGGCGGGACTGCCACCTTC
NA	TRBJ2-3	NA	TRBV7-3	CASSLGLSTDTQYF	TGTGCCAGCAGCTTAGGACTGAGCACAGATACGCAGTATTTT
once	TRBJ1-6	TRBD1	TRBV6-5	CASSKDRGDSPLHF	TGTGCCAGCAGTAAGGACAGGGGGGATTCACCCCTCCACTTT
NA	TRBJ2-3	TRBD1	TRBV6-5	CASKGGQGITDTQYF	TGTGCCAGCAAAGGGGGACAGGGGATCACAGATACGCAGTATTTT
NA	TRBJ2-2	NA	TRBV18	CASSPLEVTGELFF	TGTGCCAGCTCACCACTTGAGGTTACCGGGGAGCTGTTTTTT
NA	TRBJ2-5	NA	TRBV5-1	CASNSLRKETQYF	TGCGCCAGCAACTCTTTGCGGAAAGAGACCCAGTACTTC
NA	TRBJ2-1	TRBD1	TRBV27	CASSSGTGYNNEQFF	TGTGCCAGCAGTTCCGGGACAGGCTACAACAATGAGCAGTTCTTC
NA	TRBJ1-1	NA	TRBV18	CASSPDKNTEAFF	TGTGCCAGCTCACCCGACAAAAACACTGAAGCTTTCTTT
NA	TRBJ1-6	NA	TRBV9	CASSSGRGVKNSPLHF	TGTGCCAGCAGCAGTGGGAGGGGGGTTAAGAATTCACCCCTCCACTTT
once	TRBJ2-1	NA	TRBV29-1	CSVEGGFADNEQFF	TGCAGCGTTGAAGGGGGGTTTGCGGACAATGAGCAGTTCTTC
once	TRBJ1-1	NA	TRBV6-5	CASSNRPNTEAFF	TGTGCCAGCAGTAACAGGCCGAACACTGAAGCTTTCTTT
once	TRBJ2-3	NA	TRBV10-1	CASSENGAQDTQYF	TGCGCCAGCAGTGAGAATGGAGCGCAAGATACGCAGTATTTT
NA	TRBJ2-1	TRBD2	TRBV2	CASKAHGGDEQFF	TGTGCCAGCAAGGCCCACGGGGGGGATGAGCAGTTCTTC
many	TRBJ2-2	NA	TRBV9	CASSVSSNTGELFF	TGTGCCAGCAGCGTCTCCTCCAACACCGGGGAGCTGTTTTTT
NA	TRBJ2-3	NA	TRBV14	CASSQGGGLRKNTQYF	TGTGCCAGCAGCCAAGGGGGAGGCCTACGGAAGAATACGCAGTATTTT
NA	TRBJ2-3	TRBD1	TRBV29-1	CSVGQGWKTDTQYF	TGCAGCGTTGGACAGGGTTGGAAAACAGATACGCAGTATTTT
NA	TRBJ1-4	TRBD1	TRBV19	CASSGQGSEKLFF	TGTGCCAGTAGTGGACAGGGAAGTGAAAAACTGTTTTTT
NA	TRBJ1-2	NA	TRBV5-4	CASSLYKADYTF	TGTGCCAGCAGCTTATACAAGGCGGACTACACCTTC
NA	TRBJ1-6	NA	TRBV14	CASSQRSQGSSPLHF	TGTGCCAGCAGCCAAAGGTCGCAGGGCAGTTCACCCCTCCACTTT
NA	TRBJ2-3	TRBD2	TRBV15	CATSRGGREDTQYF	TGTGCCACCAGCAGAGGGGGGAGGGAAGATACGCAGTATTTT
many	TRBJ1-1	NA	TRBV11-2	CASYGPNTEAFF	TGTGCCAGCTACGGGCCGAACACTGAAGCTTTCTTT
NA	TRBJ1-2	NA	TRBV5-5	CASRYTMATNYGYTF	TGTGCCAGCCGCTATACCATGGCAACTAACTATGGCTACACCTTC
NA	TRBJ2-7	NA	TRBV2	CASTRRYGYEQYF	TGTGCCAGCACCCGAAGGTACGGCTACGAGCAGTACTTC
many	TRBJ2-1	NA	TRBV7-3	CASSPSGALYNEQFF	TGTGCCAGCAGCCCAAGCGGTGCTCTCTACAATGAGCAGTTCTTC